The T cell receptor beta chain described here comes from a study of blood T cell repertoires in COVID-19. In the original analysis: How many nucleated cells were present was estimated from reference gene primer amplification. The table came from immunoSEQ multiplex PCR; TCRdb's copy has only in-frame clones and leaves some out. From that table come the V and J calls and clone size; the DNA was used to work out D and trimming. The sample contains almost 200,000 clones, about 86% of which appear only once. The sequence derives from a woman aged 65 to 85 with acute or convalescent COVID-19. The sample was peripheral blood.

CDR3 residues: CASSSRTSGTVHTEAFF. CDR3 sequence (DNA): TGTGCCAGCAGTTCCCGAACCTCCGGGACAGTGCACACTGAAGCTTTCTTT. This sequence joins TRBV27 and TRBJ1-1; TRBD1 matches at 7 bases. In germline, CDR1 is MNHEY, CDR2 SMNVEV (reference sequence). J was trimmed by 3 bases and V by 4 bases; bases with no gene match: 14. The CDR3 runs 17 residues.